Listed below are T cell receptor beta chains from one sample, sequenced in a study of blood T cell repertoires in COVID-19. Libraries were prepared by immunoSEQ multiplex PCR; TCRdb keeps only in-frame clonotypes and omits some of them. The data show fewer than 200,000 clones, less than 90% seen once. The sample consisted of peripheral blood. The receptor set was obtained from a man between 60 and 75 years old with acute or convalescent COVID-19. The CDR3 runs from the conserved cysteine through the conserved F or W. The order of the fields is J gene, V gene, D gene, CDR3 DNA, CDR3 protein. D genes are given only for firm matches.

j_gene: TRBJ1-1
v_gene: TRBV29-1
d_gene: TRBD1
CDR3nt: TGCAGCCTTAAGGGGACAGGGGGCACTGAAGCTTTCTTT
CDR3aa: CSLKGTGGTEAFF

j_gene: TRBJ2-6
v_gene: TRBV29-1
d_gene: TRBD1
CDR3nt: TGCAGCGCCCCAACCGGGACAGGGGGTAGAGGGGCCAACGTCCTGACTTTC
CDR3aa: CSAPTGTGGRGANVLTF

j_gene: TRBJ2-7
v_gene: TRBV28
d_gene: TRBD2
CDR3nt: TGTGCCAGCCAGACTAGCGGGACCTACGAGCAGTACTTC
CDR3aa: CASQTSGTYEQYF

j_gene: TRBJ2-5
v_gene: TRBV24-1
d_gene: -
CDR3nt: TGTGCCACCAGTCCCGGACACCGAGGCCAAGAGACCCAGTACTTC
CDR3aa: CATSPGHRGQETQYF

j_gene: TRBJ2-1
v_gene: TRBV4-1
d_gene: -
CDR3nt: TGCGCCAGCAGCCGAGAGTGGAGCTCCTACAATGAGCAGTTCTTC
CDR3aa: CASSREWSSYNEQFF

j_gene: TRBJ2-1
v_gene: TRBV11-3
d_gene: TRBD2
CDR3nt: TGTGCCAGCAGCTTAGATGGCGGGAGTGGGGATGAGCAGTTCTTC
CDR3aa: CASSLDGGSGDEQFF

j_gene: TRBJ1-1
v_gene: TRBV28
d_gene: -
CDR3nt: TGTGCCAGCAGTTTTATAAACACTGAAGCTTTCTTT
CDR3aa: CASSFINTEAFF

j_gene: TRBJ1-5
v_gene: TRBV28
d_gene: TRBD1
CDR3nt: TGTGCCAGCAGTCGGACAGGCCGGGGTCAGCCCCAGCATTTT
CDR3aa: CASSRTGRGQPQHF

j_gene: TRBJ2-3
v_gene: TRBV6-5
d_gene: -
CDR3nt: TGTGCCAGCAGCCGGGACTCCGACCCCACAGATACGCAGTATTTT
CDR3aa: CASSRDSDPTDTQYF

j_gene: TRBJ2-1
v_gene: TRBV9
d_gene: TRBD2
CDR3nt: TGTGCCAGCAGCGTTAAGACTAGCGGGAATAATGAGCAGTTCTTC
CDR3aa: CASSVKTSGNNEQFF

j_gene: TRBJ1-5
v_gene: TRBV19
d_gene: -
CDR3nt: TGTGCCAGTAATTTCGACAACAATCAGCCCCAGCATTTT
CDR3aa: CASNFDNNQPQHF

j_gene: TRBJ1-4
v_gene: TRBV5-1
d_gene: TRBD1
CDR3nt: TGCGCCTCCATGTCGACAGGGGGTAATGAAAAACTGTTTTTT
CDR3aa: CASMSTGGNEKLFF

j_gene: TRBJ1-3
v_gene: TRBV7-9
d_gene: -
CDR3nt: TGTGCCAGCAGCCTAAGGACTGACGGAAACACCATATATTTT
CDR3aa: CASSLRTDGNTIYF